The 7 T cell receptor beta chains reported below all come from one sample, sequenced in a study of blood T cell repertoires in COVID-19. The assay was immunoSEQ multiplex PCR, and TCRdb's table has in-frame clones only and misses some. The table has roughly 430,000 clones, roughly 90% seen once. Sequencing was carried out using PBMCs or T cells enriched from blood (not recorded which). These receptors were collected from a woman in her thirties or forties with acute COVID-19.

The CDR3 coding sequence is TGTGCCAGCAGCCCTATGCCGACAGACCCAGACACTGAAGCTTTCTTT. Translating it yields CASSPMPTDPDTEAFF. The rearrangement joins TRBV6-2 or TRBV6-3 to TRBJ1-1, with a weak D call TRBD1 (5 bases). The CDR3 sequence is 16 residues long. Trimming stripped 6 bases from V and 3 bases from J, with 20 bases between. Germline V lookup: CDR1 MNHEY, CDR2 SVGEGT.

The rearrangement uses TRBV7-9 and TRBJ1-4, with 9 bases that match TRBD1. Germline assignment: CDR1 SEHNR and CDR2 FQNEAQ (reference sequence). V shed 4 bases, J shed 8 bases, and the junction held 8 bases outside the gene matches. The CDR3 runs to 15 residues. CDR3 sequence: CASSYPGQGSEKLFF. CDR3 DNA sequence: TGTGCCAGCAGCTACCCGGGACAGGGTTCCGAAAAACTGTTTTTT.

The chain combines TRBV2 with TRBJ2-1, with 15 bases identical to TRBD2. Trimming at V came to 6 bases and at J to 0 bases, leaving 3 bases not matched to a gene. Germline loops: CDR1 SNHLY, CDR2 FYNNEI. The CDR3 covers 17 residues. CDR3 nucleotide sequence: TGTGCCAGCAGAGGACTAGCGGGGGGGAGCTCCTACAATGAGCAGTTCTTC. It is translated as CASRGLAGGSSYNEQFF. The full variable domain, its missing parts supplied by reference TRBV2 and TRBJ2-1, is EPEVTQTPSHQVTQMGQEVILRCVPISNHLYFYWYRQILGQKVEFLVSFYNNEISEKSEIFDDQFSVERPDGSNFTLKIRSTKLEDSAMYFCASRGLAGGSSYNEQFFGPGTRLTVL.

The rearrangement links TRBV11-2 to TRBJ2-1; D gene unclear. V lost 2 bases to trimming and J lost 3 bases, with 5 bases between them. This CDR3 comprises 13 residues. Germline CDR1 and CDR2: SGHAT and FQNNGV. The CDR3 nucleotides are TGTGCCAGCAGCTTATCCTACTACAATGAGCAGTTCTTC. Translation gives CASSLSYYNEQFF.

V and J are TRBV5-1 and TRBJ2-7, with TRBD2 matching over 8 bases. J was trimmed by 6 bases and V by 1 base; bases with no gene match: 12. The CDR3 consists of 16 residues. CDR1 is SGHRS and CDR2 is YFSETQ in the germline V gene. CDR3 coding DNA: TGCGCCAGCAGCTTGAACCGCGGGACTAGAGTCAGCGAGCAGTACTTC. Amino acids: CASSLNRGTRVSEQYF.

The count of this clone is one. CDR3 coding DNA: TGTGCCAGCAGCGCCAGGGACAGGGGAAAGGCCGGGGAGCTGTTTTTT. It yields the protein CASSARDRGKAGELFF. This chain uses TRBV9 with TRBJ2-2; TRBD1 matches 10 bases. V was clipped by 3 bases and J by 6 bases; unmatched bases: 8. The CDR3 length is 16 residues. Per the germline V gene, CDR1 is SGDLS and CDR2 is YYNGEE.

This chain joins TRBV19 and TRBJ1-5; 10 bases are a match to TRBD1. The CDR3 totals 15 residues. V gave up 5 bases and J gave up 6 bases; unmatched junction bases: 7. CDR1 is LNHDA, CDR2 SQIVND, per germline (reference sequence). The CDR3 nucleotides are TGTGCCAGTAGTGCTCCGGGACAGGGGTTTCAGCCCCAGCATTTT. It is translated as CASSAPGQGFQPQHF.